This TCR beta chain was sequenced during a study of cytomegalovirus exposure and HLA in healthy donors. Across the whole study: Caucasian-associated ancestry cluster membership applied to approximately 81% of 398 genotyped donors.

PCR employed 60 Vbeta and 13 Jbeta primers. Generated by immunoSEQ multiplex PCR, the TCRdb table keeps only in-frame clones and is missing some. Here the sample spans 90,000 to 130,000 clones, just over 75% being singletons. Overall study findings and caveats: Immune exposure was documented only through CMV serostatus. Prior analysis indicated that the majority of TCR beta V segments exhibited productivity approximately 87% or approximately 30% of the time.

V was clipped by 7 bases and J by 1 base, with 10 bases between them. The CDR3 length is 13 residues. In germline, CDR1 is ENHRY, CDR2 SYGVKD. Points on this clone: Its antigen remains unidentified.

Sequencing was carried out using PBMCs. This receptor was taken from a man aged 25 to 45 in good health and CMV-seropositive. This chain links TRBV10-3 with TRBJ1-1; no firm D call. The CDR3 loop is CAIKIEANTEAFF. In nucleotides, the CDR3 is TGTGCCATCAAAATTGAGGCGAACACTGAAGCTTTCTTT.